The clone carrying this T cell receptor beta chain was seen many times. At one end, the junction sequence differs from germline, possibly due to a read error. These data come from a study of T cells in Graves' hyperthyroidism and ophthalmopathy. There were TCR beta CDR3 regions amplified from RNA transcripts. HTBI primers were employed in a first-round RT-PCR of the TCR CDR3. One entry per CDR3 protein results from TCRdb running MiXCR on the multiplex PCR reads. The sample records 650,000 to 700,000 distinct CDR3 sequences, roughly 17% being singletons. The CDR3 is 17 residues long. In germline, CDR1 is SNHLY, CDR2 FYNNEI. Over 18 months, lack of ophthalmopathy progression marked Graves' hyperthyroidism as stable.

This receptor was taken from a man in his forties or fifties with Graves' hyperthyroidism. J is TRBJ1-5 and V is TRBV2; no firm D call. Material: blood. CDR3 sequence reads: CASSESHTPLSYQPQHF. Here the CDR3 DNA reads TGTGCCAGCAGTGAATCGCATACCCCCCTTAGCTATCAGCCCCAGCATTTT.